A selection of T cell receptor beta chains follows, all from one sample in a study of cytomegalovirus exposure and HLA in healthy donors. The table came from immunoSEQ multiplex PCR; TCRdb's copy has only in-frame clones and leaves some out. The table has 200,000 to 250,000 clones, roughly 70% seen once. The sequenced material came from PBMCs. These receptors all stem from a man aged 35 to 55 in good health and CMV-seropositive. CDR3s include the opening cysteine and the closing phenylalanine or tryptophan. A D gene is named only where the DNA matches it firmly. Clone size is stated in some rows and not others, as once, few, many or a class when expanded.

j_call,clone_size,d_call,v_call,cdr3_nt,cdr3_aa
TRBJ2-2,-,-,TRBV5-1,TGCGCCAGCAGCTTGGCGCTAAACACCGGGGAGCTGTTTTTT,CASSLALNTGELFF
TRBJ2-5,-,TRBD1,TRBV7-3,TGTGCCAGCAGCCCGGGGAGAGGGAGCAGGGGGCGACAAGAGACCCAGTACTTC,CASSPGRGSRGRQETQYF
TRBJ2-4,-,-,TRBV10-1,TGCGCCAGCAGTGAGTCCCGGGGAAAAAACATTCAGTACTTC,CASSESRGKNIQYF
TRBJ2-7,few,TRBD1,TRBV2,TGTGCCAGCGCTCCGGACAGGGTCTCCTACGAGCAGTACTTC,CASAPDRVSYEQYF
TRBJ2-3,few,-,TRBV11-2,TGTGCCAGCATCGGGGATGGGGATACGCAGTATTTT,CASIGDGDTQYF
TRBJ1-1,-,TRBD1,TRBV10-3,TGTGCCATCAGTGAGTCAGGGACAGGGGGCGCGACTTTCTTT,CAISESGTGGATFF
TRBJ2-1,-,TRBD2,TRBV6-5,TGTGCCACCCGCTCGGGGGGAAGACAGAATGAGCAGTTCTTC,CATRSGGRQNEQFF
TRBJ2-4,-,-,TRBV15,TGTGCCACCAGCGGACCAGAGGGCGGTATCAGGAACATTCAGTACTTC,CATSGPEGGIRNIQYF
TRBJ2-7,-,-,TRBV5-4,TGTGCCAGCAGCCCAAACCTCGGGGTGCCCTACGAGCAGTACTTC,CASSPNLGVPYEQYF
TRBJ2-7,-,TRBD1,TRBV2,TGTGCCAGCGGCTTGGACAGGGGGTTGTACGAGCAGTACTTC,CASGLDRGLYEQYF
TRBJ2-3,few,-,TRBV4-2,TGTGCCAGCAGCCAAGATTTGAGACAGTCACAGCAGTATTTT,CASSQDLRQSQQYF
TRBJ2-1,-,TRBD1,TRBV7-8,TGTGCCAGCAGCCCGAGGGACAGTTCCTACAATGAGCAGTTCTTC,CASSPRDSSYNEQFF
TRBJ1-2,-,TRBD1,TRBV11-3,TGTGCCAGCAGCCTGGCGGGACAGAGGAATTTCACCTTC,CASSLAGQRNFTF
TRBJ1-2,few,-,TRBV11-2,TGTGCCAGCAGCCCACTTCGGTCGGTTAACTATGGCTACACCTTC,CASSPLRSVNYGYTF
TRBJ2-7,few,TRBD2,TRBV6-7,TGTGCCAGCAGTTACTCCGGACTAGCGGGGGAAGGCGACGAGCAGTACTTC,CASSYSGLAGEGDEQYF
TRBJ2-7,-,TRBD1,TRBV27,TGTGCCAGCAGGCCGGGACAGGGGAGCCCCTTGCAGTACTTC,CASRPGQGSPLQYF
TRBJ2-3,-,-,TRBV29-1,TGCAGCGTTCGGTCCACAGATACGCAGTATTTT,CSVRSTDTQYF
TRBJ2-5,-,TRBD1,TRBV28,TGTGCCAGCAGTTCTACGAAGCAGGGGGCGATGGGAAAGACCCAGTACTTC,CASSSTKQGAMGKTQYF
TRBJ1-1,-,-,TRBV7-8,TGTGCCAGCAGCTCGTTTCTGACTCATGAAGCTTTCTTT,CASSSFLTHEAFF
TRBJ1-1,-,-,TRBV19,TGTGCCAGTAGTATTCAGGCGGGGATGAACACTGAAGCTTTCTTT,CASSIQAGMNTEAFF